The present T cell receptor (beta chain) was sequenced within a study of T-cell memory formation after mild COVID-19 (dated by TCRdb to 2020 to 2023). With respect to the entire study: TCR sequence clusters from the two donors were found to be largely donor specific. Longitudinal TCRalpha and TCRbeta repertoire sequencing tracked T-cell clones expanding and contracting after mild COVID-19 in two donors. Two young, previously healthy adult volunteers made up the cohort, one male and one female.

PBMCs were isolated by Ficoll-Paque density gradient centrifugation. This clonotype is a singleton in its sample. Its antigen remains undetermined. Per-base qualities were not stored, and no clone one base away is much larger. Evidence from a single read is weak. Beyond this particular receptor, the publication reports: Only a couple of mild cases were covered in the study, and larger cohorts including severe cases with pre-infection samples were considered necessary. The second-wave clones that peaked on day 37 were not confirmed to be SARS-CoV-2 specific. Some responding clones were detected in pre-infection memory, which suggested that pre-existing cross-reactive memory T cells had joined the SARS-CoV-2 response. Contracting CD4+ clones appeared mostly in the CM and EM memory subsets, whereas CD8+ clones were enriched in EMRA. Clones contracting from day 15 to 85 had balanced CD4/CD8 phenotypes, while a second wave expanding from day 15 to 37 was biased towards CD4+.

The instrument was an Illumina NovaSeq 6000. Using 5'RACE with constant-segment primers, TCRalpha and TCRbeta cDNA libraries were constructed, with sample barcodes and unique molecular identifiers added in the process. Trizol reagent was used to extract RNA from every sample. Library amplification was performed in two PCR steps, and a second sample barcode and Illumina TruSeq adapters were introduced in the second step. The libraries were sequenced on an Illumina NovaSeq using 2 x 150 bp paired-end reads. In the paper's pipeline: Demultiplexing of reads and collapsing into UMI-guided consensus sequences were performed with migec v1.2.7. Using mixcr v2.1.11, UMI consensuses were aligned to TRA and TRB V and J templates and then assembled into clonotypes. A clonotype was counted as expanded or contracted only if both edgeR and NoisET called the change significant, with noise models trained on biological replicates. For edgeR calls, the cutoffs were a false discovery rate-adjusted p below 0.01 and a log2 fold-change threshold of 1. As an exploratory analysis of dynamics, max-normalized trajectories of the 1000 most abundant clonotypes were examined by PCA with hierarchical clustering. Each responding clone was given a CD4 or CD8 phenotype based on the CD4+ and CD8+ repertoires, which had been sequenced separately. In TCRdb, the public reads were trimmed at Q25 with fastp and aligned with MiXCR, with productive beta chains retained. Each entry is one CDR3 protein sequence, shown with its most common DNA and genes. TCRdb's processing, not the study's, gives the V and J calls here. Within this sample are 110,000 or so distinct CDR3 sequences, with 22% of them counted one time only. The ten largest clonotypes hold about 38% of the sample.

What was sequenced was PBMCs or a T cell subset sorted from them (not recorded which). The receptor was derived from a young man who had mild COVID-19 (a few samples of this study predate the infection). The sample titles of this study are shuffled in the database, so cell type and time point are left out; the donor was told from shared clones.

The CDR3 here reads CATSDLYRDEQYF. DNA sequence: TGTGCCACCAGTGATTTATACAGGGACGAGCAGTACTTC. The chain employs TRBV24-1 and TRBJ2-7, and possibly TRBD1, on 6 matching bases. V gives up 1 base and J gives up 5 bases, and the segment between their germline ends measures 8 bases. CDR1 KGHDR and CDR2 SFDVKD are derived from the germline V gene. Including the terminal cysteine and phenylalanine, the CDR3 comprises 13 residues. Solely the CDR3 DNA is kept, with 39 bases framed from the first base.